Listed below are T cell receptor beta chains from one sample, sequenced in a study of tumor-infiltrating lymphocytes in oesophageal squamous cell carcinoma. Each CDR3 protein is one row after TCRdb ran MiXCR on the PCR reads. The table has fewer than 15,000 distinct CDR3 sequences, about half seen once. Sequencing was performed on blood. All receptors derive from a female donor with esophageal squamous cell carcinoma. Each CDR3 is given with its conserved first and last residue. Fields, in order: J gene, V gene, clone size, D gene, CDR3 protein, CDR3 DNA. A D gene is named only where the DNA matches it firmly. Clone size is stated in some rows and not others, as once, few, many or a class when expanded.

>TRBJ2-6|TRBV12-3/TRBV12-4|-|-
CASSFYRWAPGANVLTF
TGTGCCAGCAGTTTTTATCGGTGGGCCCCTGGGGCCAACGTCCTGACTTTC
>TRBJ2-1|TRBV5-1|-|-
CASSPGTYYNEQFF
TGCGCCAGCAGCCCAGGGACTTACTACAATGAGCAGTTCTTC
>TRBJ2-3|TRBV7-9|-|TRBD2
CASSLGLADTDTQYF
TGTGCCAGCAGCTTGGGACTAGCGGACACAGATACGCAGTATTTT
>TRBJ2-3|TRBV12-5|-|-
CASGLDKTTDTQYF
TGTGCTAGTGGTTTAGACAAGACCACAGATACGCAGTATTTT
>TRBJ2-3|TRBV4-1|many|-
CASSQGERRWDTQYF
TGCGCCAGCAGCCAAGGGGAGCGGCGGTGGGATACGCAGTATTTT
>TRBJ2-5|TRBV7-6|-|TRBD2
CASSLAGLAGGPRETQYF
TGTGCTAGCAGCTTAGCGGGGCTAGCGGGGGGGCCCAGAGAGACCCAGTACTTC
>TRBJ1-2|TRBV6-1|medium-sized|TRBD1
CASSEGTGLYGYTF
TGTGCCAGCAGTGAAGGGACAGGCCTCTATGGCTACACCTTC
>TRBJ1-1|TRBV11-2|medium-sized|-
CASSVRMQGEAFF
TGTGCCAGCAGCGTGAGAATGCAGGGTGAAGCTTTCTTT
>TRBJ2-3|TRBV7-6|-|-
CASSLDRRDGRTDTQYF
TGTGCCAGCAGCTTAGACAGGCGGGATGGCCGCACAGATACGCAGTATTTT
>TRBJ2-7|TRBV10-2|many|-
CASSEPGPHYEQYF
TGCGCCAGCAGTGAGCCGGGACCGCACTACGAGCAGTACTTC
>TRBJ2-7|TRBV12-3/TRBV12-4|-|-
CASSTPPGGTNYEQYF
TGTGCCAGCAGTACACCACCTGGGGGGACCAACTACGAGCAGTACTTC
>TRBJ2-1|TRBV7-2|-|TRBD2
CASSLASGRLQETQFF
TGTGCCAGCAGCTTAGCGAGCGGGAGATTGCAAGAGACCCAGTTCTTC
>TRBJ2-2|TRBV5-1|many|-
CASSPGASGNTGELFF
TGCGCCAGCAGCCCGGGGGCTAGCGGGAACACCGGGGAGCTGTTTTTT
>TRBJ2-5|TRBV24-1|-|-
CATSRTGALETQYF
TGTGCCACCAGTCGGACGGGAGCGCTAGAGACCCAGTACTTC
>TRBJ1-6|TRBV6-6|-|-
CASSYRGLNKQYF
TGTGCCAGCAGTTACCGGGGACTCAATAAGCAGTACTTT
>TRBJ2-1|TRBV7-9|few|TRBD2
CASSTWTSENNEQFF
TGTGCCAGCAGTACATGGACTAGCGAGAACAATGAGCAGTTCTTC
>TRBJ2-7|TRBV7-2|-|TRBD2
CASSPKGGRFSEQYF
TGTGCCAGCAGCCCCAAGGGCGGGAGGTTCTCCGAGCAGTACTTC
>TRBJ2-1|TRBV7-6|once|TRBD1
CASSSRGQGAYNEQFF
TGTGCCAGCAGCTCAAGGGGGCAGGGGGCATACAATGAGCAGTTCTTC
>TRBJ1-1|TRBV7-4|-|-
CASSLGWALNTEAFF
TGTGCCAGCAGCTTAGGTTGGGCGCTGAACACTGAAGCTTTCTTT
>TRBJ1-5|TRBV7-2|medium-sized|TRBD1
CASSLMTGGNQPQHF
TGTGCCAGCAGCCTGATGACAGGGGGCAATCAGCCCCAGCATTTT
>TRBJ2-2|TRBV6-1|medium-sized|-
CASSWGRLGELFF
TGTGCCAGCAGTTGGGGCCGCCTCGGGGAGCTGTTTTTT
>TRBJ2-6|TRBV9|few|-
CASSASGGSSSGANVLTF
TGTGCCAGCAGCGCTTCTGGGGGGTCTAGCTCTGGGGCCAACGTCCTGACTTTC
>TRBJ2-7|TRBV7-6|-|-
CASSPAEFYEQYF
TGTGCCAGCAGTCCAGCGGAGTTCTACGAGCAGTACTTC
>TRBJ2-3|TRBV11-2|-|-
CASSPQAYEQYF
TGTGCCAGCAGCCCGCAGGCCTACGAGCAGTACTTT
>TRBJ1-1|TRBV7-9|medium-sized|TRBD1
CASSPRRTGLNTEAFF
TGTGCCAGCAGCCCCCGAAGGACAGGGCTGAACACTGAAGCTTTCTTT
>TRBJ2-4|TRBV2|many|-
CASSDWGRKNIQYF
TGTGCCAGCAGTGATTGGGGGAGGAAAAACATTCAGTACTTC
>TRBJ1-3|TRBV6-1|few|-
CASSERGNTIYF
TGTGCCAGCAGTGAAAGAGGAAACACCATATATTTT
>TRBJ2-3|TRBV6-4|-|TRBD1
CASSSQGADTDTQYF
TGTGCCAGCAGTTCACAGGGGGCCGACACAGATACGCAGTATTTT
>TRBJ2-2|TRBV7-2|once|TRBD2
CASSLTSGRWTGELFF
TGTGCCAGCAGCCTGACTAGCGGGAGGTGGACCGGGGAGCTGTTTTTT
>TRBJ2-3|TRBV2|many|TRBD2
CASSEAPSGSGGTQYF
TGTGCCAGCAGTGAAGCGCCTAGCGGGAGCGGGGGTACGCAGTATTTT
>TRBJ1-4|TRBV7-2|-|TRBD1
CASGPRQGGSTDTQFF
TGTGCCAGCGGCCCCCGACAGGGTGGGAGCACAGATACGCAGTTTTTT
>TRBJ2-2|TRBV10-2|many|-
CASSSRPTRYTGELFF
TGCGCCAGCAGCAGCCGACCAACTCGTTACACCGGGGAGCTGTTTTTT
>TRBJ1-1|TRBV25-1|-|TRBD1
CASSRGQGVTEAFF
TGTGCCAGCAGTCGAGGACAGGGTGTCACTGAAGCTTTCTTT
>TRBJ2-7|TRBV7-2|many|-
CASSLGPRAYEQYF
TGTGCCAGCAGCTTAGGGCCGCGGGCCTACGAGCAGTACTTC
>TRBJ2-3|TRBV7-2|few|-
CASSTTTSTDTQYF
TGTGCCAGCAGCACCACTACTAGCACAGATACGCAGTATTTT
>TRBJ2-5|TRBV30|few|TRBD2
CAWDSLAGVRRETQYF
TGTGCCTGGGACTCCCTAGCGGGAGTCAGGCGAGAGACCCAGTACTTC
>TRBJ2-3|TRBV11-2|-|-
CASSLSFTADTQYF
TGTGCCAGCAGCTTATCTTTCACCGCAGATACGCAGTATTTT
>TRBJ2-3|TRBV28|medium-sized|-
CASSLFALEGDTQYF
TGTGCCAGCAGTTTATTTGCACTAGAGGGGGATACGCAGTATTTT
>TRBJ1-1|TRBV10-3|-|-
CAISPERQLNTEAFF
TGTGCCATCAGCCCCGAACGCCAGTTGAACACTGAAGCTTTCTTT
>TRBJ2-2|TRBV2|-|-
CASMSRGELFF
TGTGCCAGCATGAGTCGCGGGGAGCTGTTTTTT
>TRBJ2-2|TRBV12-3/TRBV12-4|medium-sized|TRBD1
CASILGTGYTGELFF
TGTGCCAGCATACTCGGGACAGGTTACACCGGGGAGCTGTTTTTT
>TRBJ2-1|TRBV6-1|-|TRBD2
CASRGLGGYNEQFF
TGTGCCAGCAGGGGACTAGGTGGCTACAATGAGCAGTTCTTC
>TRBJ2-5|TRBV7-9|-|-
CASSLAVSRGEQYF
TGTGCCAGCAGCTTAGCGGTATCCCGAGGGGAGCAGTACTTC
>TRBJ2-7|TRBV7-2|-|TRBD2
CASSLAGGGTYEQYF
TGTGCCAGCAGCTTAGCAGGCGGGGGGACCTACGAGCAGTACTTC
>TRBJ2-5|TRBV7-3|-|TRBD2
CASSYTAGEETQYF
TGTGCCAGCAGCTACACCGCGGGAGAAGAGACCCAGTACTTC
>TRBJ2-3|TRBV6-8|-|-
CASSYSAASTDTQYF
TGTGCCAGCAGTTACTCAGCCGCTTCCACAGATACGCAGTATTTT
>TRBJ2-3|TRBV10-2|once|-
CASSVQGGDTQYF
TGCGCCAGCAGTGTACAGGGCGGAGATACGCAGTATTTT
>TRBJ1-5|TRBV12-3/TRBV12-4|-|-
CASSLGGDNQPQHF
TGTGCCAGCAGTTTAGGGGGGGACAATCAGCCCCAGCATTTT
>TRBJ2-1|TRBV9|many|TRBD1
CASSESTGKGYNEQFF
TGTGCCAGCAGCGAATCGACAGGGAAGGGATACAATGAGCAGTTCTTC
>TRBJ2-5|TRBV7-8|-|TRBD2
CASSSPGLAGRETQYF
TGTGCCAGCAGCTCGCCGGGACTAGCGGGGAGGGAGACCCAGTACTTC
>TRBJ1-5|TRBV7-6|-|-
CASSLEPGGNQPQHF
TGTGCCAGCAGCTTAGAACCAGGGGGCAATCAGCCCCAGCATTTT
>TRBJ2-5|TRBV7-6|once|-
CASSLGLGPYPETQYF
TGTGCCAGCAGCTTAGGCCTGGGTCCTTACCCAGAGACCCAGTACTTC